This section outlines one T cell receptor (beta chain) sequence together with its context. Its antigen is currently unknown. This sample was included in a study of shared clonotypes between healthy human individuals. Trimming took 10 bases from V and 1 from J; bases not matched to a gene: 5. The CDR3 totals 13 residues. Per germline, CDR1 ENHRY and CDR2 SYGVKD. General observations from the study: Naive subsets typically showed greater estimated richness than memory subsets. When compared with the clonotypes that were shared by all four sorted-subset donors, the non-shared clonotypes turned out to have lower generation probabilities.

For sorted subsets, about 200 ng DNA per replicate equaled some 27,000 T cell genomes. The assay was immunoSEQ multiplex PCR, and TCRdb's table has in-frame clones only and misses some. Among some 2,500,000 clones listed, around 90% were seen once. The receptor was derived from a man younger than 35 in good health. Some clones in this sample may be carry-over from other donors' samples. The chain links TRBV10-3 to TRBJ1-1, with 8 bases matching TRBD1. The material sequenced was naive CD4+ T cells from PBMCs. Subset meaning: CD45RA+ positively selected. CDR3 in DNA: TGTGCCACGACGACAGGGGAGAACACTGAAGCTTTCTTT. This encodes CATTTGENTEAFF.